One and the same sample provided the 17 T cell receptor beta chains below, sequenced in a study of memory CD4+ T cells and cytomegalovirus serostatus. The data were produced by immunoSEQ multiplex PCR, yet TCRdb's version contains in-frame clones alone and is incomplete. The repertoire holds roughly 76,000 clones, with just under 80% as singletons. The sort gate was single viable CD3+CD4+CD8-CD45RO+ cells for memory CD4+ T cells. Material for sequencing was memory CD4+ T cells from blood. All receptors come from an adult in good health and CMV-seropositive.

This chain links TRBV7-9 with TRBJ2-7, with 11 bases matching TRBD1. J lost 0 bases, V lost 5 bases, and 9 bases had no gene match. CDR1 is SEHNR, CDR2 FQNEAQ, per germline (reference sequence). This CDR3 is built from 17 residues. CDR3 in amino acids: CASSRRPGTGGSYEQYF. The CDR3 DNA sequence: TGTGCCAGCAGCCGAAGACCCGGGACAGGGGGCTCCTACGAGCAGTACTTC.

V usage is TRBV7-9 and J usage is TRBJ2-3; 7 bases agree with TRBD1. CDR1 SEHNR and CDR2 FQNEAQ come from the germline V gene (reference sequence). V lost 5 bases and J lost 6; bases outside the gene matches: 8. The CDR3 loop spans 14 amino acids. The CDR3 here is CASSPLTGPDTQYF. For the CDR3, the DNA is TGTGCCAGCAGCCCATTGACAGGGCCCGATACGCAGTATTTT.

This clone has only one observation. CDR3 sequence: CASSLEHRAVDTQYF. CDR3 DNA: TGCGCCAGCAGCTTGGAACACAGGGCCGTAGATACGCAGTATTTT. The chain links TRBV5-1 to TRBJ2-3, with D tentatively TRBD1 (6 bases). The V gene lost 0 bases and the J gene lost 5 bases, with 13 bases spanning the gap. This CDR3 is 15 amino acids long. CDR1 is SGHRS and CDR2 is YFSETQ in the germline V gene.

The J gene is TRBJ1-1, the V gene TRBV21-1; the table's D call TRBD1 went unverified against the DNA. TRBV21-1 is assigned pseudogene status. The CDR3 is 14 amino acids. CDR3 sequence reads: CASSKDRLNTEAFF. CDR3 sequence (DNA): TGTGCCAGCAGCAAAGACAGGTTGAACACTGAAGCTTTCTTT.

This clone came up once. This sequence joins TRBV14 and TRBJ2-5; 8 bases align to TRBD2. V gave up 1 base and J gave up 5 bases; unmatched junction bases: 9. This CDR3 region has 16 residues. In germline, CDR1 is SGHDN, CDR2 FVKESK. CDR3 DNA sequence: TGTGCCAGCAGCCAAGTCGGGAGGGGAGGTCGGGAGACCCAGTACTTC. Its translation: CASSQVGRGGRETQYF.

This chain's CDR3 is CASSQGRGGQTQNTGELFF. CDR3 coding DNA: TGTGCCAGCAGCCAAGGGAGGGGCGGGCAGACACAGAACACCGGGGAGCTGTTTTTT. The chain uses TRBV4-2 and TRBJ2-2; D possibly corresponds to TRBD2 (6 bases). Trimming left V 1 base short and J 1 base short, with 19 bases between. Looked up from germline, CDR1 is LGHNA and CDR2 is YNFKEQ. The CDR3 extends over 19 amino acids.

Turning to this clone: The sample holds other DNA sequences that translate to the same CDR3. The chain recombines TRBV5-1 with TRBJ2-3; TRBD1 or TRBD2 may be the D gene (7 bases each). V lost 2 bases and J 5 bases, leaving 12 bases between the germline ends. The germline V gene encodes CDR1 SGHRS and CDR2 YFSETQ. The CDR3 runs to 14 residues. The CDR3 spells CASSFSGGGDTQYF. The DNA of the CDR3 is TGCGCCAGCAGCTTCTCAGGGGGGGGAGATACGCAGTATTTT.

The chain employs TRBV7-2 and TRBJ2-3, with TRBD2 identical over 8 bases. This CDR3 has 17 amino acids. V shed 5 bases, J shed 0 bases, and the junction held 10 bases outside the gene matches. Germline V gene lookup returns CDR1 SGHTA and CDR2 FQGNSA. CDR3 residues: CASSPTSGLRSTDTQYF. The DNA of the CDR3 is TGTGCCAGCAGCCCCACTAGCGGTTTGCGTAGCACAGATACGCAGTATTTT.

This sequence joins TRBV9 and TRBJ2-1; 14 nucleotides line up with TRBD2. This CDR3 contains 14 residues. Germline V gene lookup returns CDR1 SGDLS and CDR2 YYNGEE. The V and J ends lost 4 bases and 15 bases, in that order; junction bases with no gene match: 9. CDR3 DNA sequence: TGTGCCAGCAGCCCCAGACTAGCGGGAGGGCCTTGGTTCTTC. Its protein is CASSPRLAGGPWFF.

V usage is TRBV7-9 and J usage is TRBJ1-1; TRBD1 matches 7 bases. CDR1 and CDR2 from the germline V gene are SEHNR and FQNEAQ (reference sequence). Germline trimming cut 6 bases from V and 5 bases from J; bases unmatched to any gene: 18. The CDR3 is 17 residues long. The CDR3 reads CASSSPLLNRGGTEAFF. In DNA, the CDR3 is TGTGCCAGCAGTTCACCCCTCCTCAACAGGGGTGGGACTGAAGCTTTCTTT.

The V and J genes are TRBV6-5 and TRBJ2-7; D gene unclear. Trimming removed 2 bases at V and 6 bases at J, with 11 bases between. Germline V lookup: CDR1 MNHEY, CDR2 SVGAGI. The CDR3 extends over 13 amino acids. In DNA, the CDR3 is TGTGCCAGCAGTTACACGCCCACCTTCGAGCAGTACTTC. As protein: CASSYTPTFEQYF.

The chain has TRBV2 and TRBJ2-3; TRBD1 agrees at 8 bases. Trimming at V came to 6 bases and at J to 10 bases, leaving 3 bases not matched to a gene. Germline V gene data show CDR1 as SNHLY and CDR2 as FYNNEI. CDR3 size: 11 residues. The CDR3 is CASRTGQAQYF. The CDR3 DNA reads TGTGCCAGCAGGACGGGACAGGCGCAGTATTTT.

The gene calls are TRBV11-3 and TRBJ1-1, with D maybe TRBD1 (5 bases). V gave up 3 bases and J gave up 0 bases, with 5 bases separating them. Per the germline V gene, CDR1 is SGHNT and CDR2 is YENEEA. This CDR3 region has 13 residues. The CDR3 sequence: CASSLTVNTEAFF. The CDR3 nucleotides are TGTGCCAGCAGCTTGACAGTGAACACTGAAGCTTTCTTT.

The chain employs TRBV13 and TRBJ2-1, with 10 bases fitting TRBD2. Germline values: CDR1 PRHDT, CDR2 FYEKMQ (reference sequence). After removal of 7 bases from V and 7 bases from J, the junction contained 10 bases not matched to a gene. The CDR3 spans 15 residues. CDR3: CASKLAEREGNEQFF. The CDR3 DNA follows: TGTGCCAGCAAACTAGCGGAGCGGGAGGGGAATGAGCAGTTCTTC.

This clone was seen a few times. The chain links TRBV29-1 to TRBJ1-1, with D possibly TRBD1 on 6 matching bases. The V and J ends lost 8 bases and 1 base respectively, with 17 bases between them. This CDR3 has 14 amino acids. Germline V gives CDR1 SQVTM, CDR2 ANQGSEA. CDR3 in amino acids: CSKRPGQPNTEAFF. The CDR3 coding sequence is TGCAGCAAGAGACCGGGACAACCGAACACTGAAGCTTTCTTT.

This clone was recorded only once. The chain has TRBV4-1 and TRBJ2-3, with a possible D match to TRBD2 (6 bases). This CDR3 contains 16 residues. V shed 0 bases and J shed 1 base, with 11 bases lying between them. Germline V CDR1 and CDR2: MGHRA, YSYEKL. CDR3 sequence: CASSQDSTGGTDTQYF. Here the CDR3 DNA reads TGCGCCAGCAGCCAAGATAGTACGGGGGGCACAGATACGCAGTATTTT.

This chain joins TRBV12-5 and TRBJ2-4; D might be TRBD1 or TRBD2, each matching 5 bases. The CDR3 runs 16 residues. The germline CDR1 and CDR2 sequences are LGHNT and FRNRAP. Deletions cut 3 bases from V and 5 bases from J, with 17 bases between. CDR3 nucleotides: TGTGCTAGTGGTTTCGACAGCGTAGTCGGGGAAAACATTCAGTACTTC. Its protein product is CASGFDSVVGENIQYF.